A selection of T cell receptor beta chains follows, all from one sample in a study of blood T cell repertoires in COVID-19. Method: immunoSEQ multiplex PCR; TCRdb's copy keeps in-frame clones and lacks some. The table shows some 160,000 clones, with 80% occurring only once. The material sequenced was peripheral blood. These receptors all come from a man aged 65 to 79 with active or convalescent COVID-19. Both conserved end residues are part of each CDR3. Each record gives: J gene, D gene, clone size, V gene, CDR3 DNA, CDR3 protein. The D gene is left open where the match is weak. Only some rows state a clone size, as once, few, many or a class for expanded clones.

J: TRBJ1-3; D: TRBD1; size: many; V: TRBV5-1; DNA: TGCGCCAGCAGCCCCGGGACAGGGGGAAACACCATATATTTT; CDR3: CASSPGTGGNTIYF
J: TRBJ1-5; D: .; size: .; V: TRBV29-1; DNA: TGCAGCGCCAGACTAAATAGCAATCAGCCCCAGCATTTT; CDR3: CSARLNSNQPQHF
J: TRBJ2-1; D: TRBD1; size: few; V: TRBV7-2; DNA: TGTGCCAGCAGCTTACGACAGGGGTCCTACAATGAGCAGTTCTTC; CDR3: CASSLRQGSYNEQFF
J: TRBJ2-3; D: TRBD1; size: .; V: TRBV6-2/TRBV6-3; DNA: TGTGCCAGCAGTTTCTCAAGGCAGGGGGCCTTTATGGATACGCAGTATTTT; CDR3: CASSFSRQGAFMDTQYF
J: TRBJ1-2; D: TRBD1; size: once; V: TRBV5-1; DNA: TGCGCCAGCAGCTTGGTACGCCAGGGGGGAGGCTACACCTTC; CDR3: CASSLVRQGGGYTF
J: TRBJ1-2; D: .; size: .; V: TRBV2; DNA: TGTGCCAGCAGTGATAGGAGAACGGGCTACACCTTC; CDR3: CASSDRRTGYTF
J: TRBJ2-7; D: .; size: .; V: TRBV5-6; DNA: TGTGCCAGCGCCTACGGTGGTAATTACGAGCAGTACTTC; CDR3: CASAYGGNYEQYF
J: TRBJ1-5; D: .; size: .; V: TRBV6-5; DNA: TGTGCCAGCAGGAGACCAGGGCTAATGGGTCAGCCCCAGCATTTT; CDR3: CASRRPGLMGQPQHF
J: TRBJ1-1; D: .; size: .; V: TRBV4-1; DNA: TGCGCCAGCAGCCAAGATCCCGGGGGGAACACTGAAGCTTTCTTT; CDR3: CASSQDPGGNTEAFF
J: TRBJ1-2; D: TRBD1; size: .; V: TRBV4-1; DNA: TGCGCCAGCAGCCAAGATAGGAGGCAGGGGGCTGGTGGCTACACCTTC; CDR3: CASSQDRRQGAGGYTF
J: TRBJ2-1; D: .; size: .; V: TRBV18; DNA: TGTGCCAGCTCACCACCTCAAGGGAGCTCCTACAATGAGCAGTTCTTC; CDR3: CASSPPQGSSYNEQFF
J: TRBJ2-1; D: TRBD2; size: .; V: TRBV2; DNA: TGTGCCAGCAGGAGGACTAGCGGGGGGTCTGATGAGCAGTTCTTC; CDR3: CASRRTSGGSDEQFF
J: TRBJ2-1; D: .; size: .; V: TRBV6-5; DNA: TGTGCCTGCCAGGGGTCAGACAATGAGCAGTTCTTC; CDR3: CACQGSDNEQFF
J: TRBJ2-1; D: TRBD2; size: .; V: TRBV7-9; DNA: TGTGCCAGCAGCTTTCTAGCGGGATTCGGTGAGCAGTTCTTC; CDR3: CASSFLAGFGEQFF
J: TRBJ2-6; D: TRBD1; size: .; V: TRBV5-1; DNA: TGCGCCAGCAGCCCCGGACAGGGAGGTTCTGGGGCCAACGTCCTGACTTTC; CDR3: CASSPGQGGSGANVLTF
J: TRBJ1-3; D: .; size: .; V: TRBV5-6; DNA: TGTGCCAGCAGCTTGGAGGGGTCGGGTGTTGGAACCATATATTTT; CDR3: CASSLEGSGVGTIYF
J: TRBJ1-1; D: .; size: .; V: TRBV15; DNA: TGTGCCACCAGCAGACCTCGGGGCACTGAAGCTTTCTTT; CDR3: CATSRPRGTEAFF
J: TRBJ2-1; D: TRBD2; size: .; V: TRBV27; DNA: TGTGCCAGCAGTTCCCCAGCGGGGGGTCAGAATGAGCAGTTCTTC; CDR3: CASSSPAGGQNEQFF
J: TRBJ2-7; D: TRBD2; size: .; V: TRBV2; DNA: TGTGCCAGCAGTTCCCGTAGCGGGAGTTACGAGCAGTACTTC; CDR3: CASSSRSGSYEQYF
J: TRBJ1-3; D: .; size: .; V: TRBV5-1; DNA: TGCGCCAGCAGCCTCAACCCCTCGACAGGCTCTGGAAACACCATATATTTT; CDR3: CASSLNPSTGSGNTIYF
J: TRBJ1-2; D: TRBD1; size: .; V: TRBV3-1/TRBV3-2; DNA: TGTGCCAGCAGCCAGGGGGCTCGGGGACAGAGCTACACCTTC; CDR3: CASSQGARGQSYTF
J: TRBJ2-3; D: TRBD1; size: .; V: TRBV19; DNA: TGTGCCAGTCGTCTGCGGACAGGGAAGCGCACAGATACGCAGTATTTT; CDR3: CASRLRTGKRTDTQYF
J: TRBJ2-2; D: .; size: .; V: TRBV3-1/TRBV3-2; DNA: TGTGCCAGCAGCCAAGTGGGAGAAGGCGGGGAGCTGTTTTTT; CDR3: CASSQVGEGGELFF
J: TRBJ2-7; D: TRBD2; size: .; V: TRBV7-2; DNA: TGTGCCAGCAGCTTAAAAGAGCGGGAGACTTGCGAGCAGTACTTC; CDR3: CASSLKERETCEQYF
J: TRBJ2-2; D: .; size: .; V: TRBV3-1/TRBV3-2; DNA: TGTGCCAGCCAGGGGAGCACCGGGGAGCTGTTTTTT; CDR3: CASQGSTGELFF
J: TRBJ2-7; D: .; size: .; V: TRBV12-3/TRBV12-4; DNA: TGTGCCAGCAGTCTACAGGGTATCGAGCAGTACTTC; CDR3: CASSLQGIEQYF
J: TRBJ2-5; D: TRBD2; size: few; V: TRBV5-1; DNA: TGCGCCAGCAGCTTGGGACTAGCGGGAGGGCCGAAGACCCAGTACTTC; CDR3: CASSLGLAGGPKTQYF
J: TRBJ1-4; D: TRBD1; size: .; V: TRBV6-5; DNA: TGTGCCAGCAGCGGACAGGAACCCGAAAAACTGTTTTTT; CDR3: CASSGQEPEKLFF
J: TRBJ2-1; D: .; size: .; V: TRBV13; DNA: TGTGCCAGCTTTCTGGGCGGGGCAACCTACAATGAGCAGTTCTTC; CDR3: CASFLGGATYNEQFF
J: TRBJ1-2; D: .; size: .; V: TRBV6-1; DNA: TGTGCCAGCAGTGAAGCTGGGGGGTTCAACTATGGCTACACCTTC; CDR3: CASSEAGGFNYGYTF
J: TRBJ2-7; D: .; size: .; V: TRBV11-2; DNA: TGTGCCAGCAGCGAGACTAGTCCCTACGAGCAGTACTTC; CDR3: CASSETSPYEQYF
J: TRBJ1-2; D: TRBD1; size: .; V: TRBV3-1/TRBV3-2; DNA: TGTGCCAGCAGCCTTCAACAGGGGCGGAGGGGCTACACCTTC; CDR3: CASSLQQGRRGYTF
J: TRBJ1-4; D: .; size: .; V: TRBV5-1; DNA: TGCGCCAGCAGCTTGCGAGGGCTCGGGGAAAAACTGTTTTTT; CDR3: CASSLRGLGEKLFF
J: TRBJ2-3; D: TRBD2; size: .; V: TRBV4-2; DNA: TGTGCCAGCAGCCAAGATCTAGCGGGGAGCACAGATACGCAGTATTTT; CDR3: CASSQDLAGSTDTQYF
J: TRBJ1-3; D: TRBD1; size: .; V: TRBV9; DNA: TGTGCCAGCAGTCTGCAGGGGGCTGCTGGAAACACCATATATTTT; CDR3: CASSLQGAAGNTIYF
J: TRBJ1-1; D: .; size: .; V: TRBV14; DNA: TGTGCCAGCAGCCAAGATGCAGGTCGCACTGAAGCTTTCTTT; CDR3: CASSQDAGRTEAFF
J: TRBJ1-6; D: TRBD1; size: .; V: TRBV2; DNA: TGTGCCAGCACTTGGGACAGGGGACATTCACCCCTCCACTTT; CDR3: CASTWDRGHSPLHF
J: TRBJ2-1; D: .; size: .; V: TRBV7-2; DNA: TGTGCCAGCAGCTCCTACGGTGGTGAGCAGTTCTTC; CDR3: CASSSYGGEQFF
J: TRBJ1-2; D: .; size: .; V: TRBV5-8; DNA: TGTGCCAGCAGCCAAATGCGGGGGGCAGAACCTGGCTACACCTTC; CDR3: CASSQMRGAEPGYTF
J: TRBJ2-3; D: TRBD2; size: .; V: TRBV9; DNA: TGTGCCAGCAGCGCCTCAGCCGGGACTAGCGGGAGCACAGATACGCAGTATTTT; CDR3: CASSASAGTSGSTDTQYF
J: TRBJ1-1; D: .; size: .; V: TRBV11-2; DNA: TGTGCCAGCAGCTTAGAGGGGGGTGGCACTGAAGCTTTCTTT; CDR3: CASSLEGGGTEAFF
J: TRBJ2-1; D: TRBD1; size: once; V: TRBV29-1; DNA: TGCAGCGTTGAAGCTCGAGGAGACAGGGGGTACTACAATGAGCAGTTCTTC; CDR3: CSVEARGDRGYYNEQFF
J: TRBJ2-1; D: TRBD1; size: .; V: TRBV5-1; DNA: TGCGCCAGCAGCTTGGCTGCCGGGACAGGGCCAAGGGGTGAGCAGTTCTTC; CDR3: CASSLAAGTGPRGEQFF
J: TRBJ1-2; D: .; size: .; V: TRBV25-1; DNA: TGTGCCAGCAGTGCGAGTAGTCTTGGCTACACCTTC; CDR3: CASSASSLGYTF
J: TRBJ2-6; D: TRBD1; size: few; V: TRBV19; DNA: TGTGCCAGTAGTAGCGCAGGGGGCGCTGGGGCCAACGTCCTGACTTTC; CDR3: CASSSAGGAGANVLTF
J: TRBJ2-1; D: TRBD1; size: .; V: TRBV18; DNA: TGTGCCAGCTCACCTACCGGGACAGTCAACAATGAGCAGTTCTTC; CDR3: CASSPTGTVNNEQFF
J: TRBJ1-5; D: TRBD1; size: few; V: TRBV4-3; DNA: TGCGCCAGCAGCCAAGAAGCGACAGGGGTTAAGCCCCAGCATTTT; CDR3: CASSQEATGVKPQHF
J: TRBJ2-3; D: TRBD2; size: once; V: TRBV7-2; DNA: TGTGCCAGCAGGCCCTTGACTAGCGGGGGTATAGATACGCAGTATTTT; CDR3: CASRPLTSGGIDTQYF
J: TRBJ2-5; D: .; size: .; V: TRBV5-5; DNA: TGTGCCAGCAGCTTGTACGGACTGTCCCAGTACTTC; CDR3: CASSLYGLSQYF
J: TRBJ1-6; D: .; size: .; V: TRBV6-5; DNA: TGTGCCAGCAGTTACTCGAGCGACTACCCATTTTCACCCCTCCACTTT; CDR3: CASSYSSDYPFSPLHF
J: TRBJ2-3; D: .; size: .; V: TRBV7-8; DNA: TGTGCCAGCAGCTTAGTGGGAGTGAGTACGCAGTATTTT; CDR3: CASSLVGVSTQYF
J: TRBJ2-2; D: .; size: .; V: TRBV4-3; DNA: TGCGCCAGCAGCCAAGATATTTGGTGGGCCGCGGGCACCGGGGAGCTGTTTTTT; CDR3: CASSQDIWWAAGTGELFF
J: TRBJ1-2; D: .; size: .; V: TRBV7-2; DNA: TGTGCCAGCAGCCCCCAGGCCGGGGACTATGGCTACACCTTC; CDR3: CASSPQAGDYGYTF
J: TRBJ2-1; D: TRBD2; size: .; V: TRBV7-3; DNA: TGTGCCAGCAGCTTAAGGGGGACTAGCGGGAGCTACAATGAGCAGTTCTTC; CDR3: CASSLRGTSGSYNEQFF
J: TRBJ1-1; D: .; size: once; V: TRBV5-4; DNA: TGTGCCAGCAGCTTACAGGGTCGGAACACTGAAGCTTTCTTT; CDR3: CASSLQGRNTEAFF
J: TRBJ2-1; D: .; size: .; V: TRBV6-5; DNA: TGTGCCAGCAGTACTATCCACGGGTATGAGCAGTTCTTC; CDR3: CASSTIHGYEQFF
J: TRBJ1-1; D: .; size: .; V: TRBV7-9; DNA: TGTGCCAGCAGCTTGGAAGGGGTCACTGAAGCTTTCTTT; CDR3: CASSLEGVTEAFF
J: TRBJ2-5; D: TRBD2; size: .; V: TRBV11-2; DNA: TGTGCCAGCAGCTTTACTAGCGGGGGGCGGGGGACCCAGTACTTC; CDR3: CASSFTSGGRGTQYF
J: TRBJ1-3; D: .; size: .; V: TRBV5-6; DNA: TGTGCCAGCAGCTTGCTAACAGCGGGGAACACCATATATTTT; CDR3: CASSLLTAGNTIYF
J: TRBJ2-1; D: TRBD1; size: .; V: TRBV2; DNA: TGTGCCAGCAGTTCACAGGGGAGCTCCTACAATGAGCAGTTCTTC; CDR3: CASSSQGSSYNEQFF